This T cell receptor (beta chain) originates from a study of T cell responses to AZD1222 COVID-19 vaccine. Regarding the study as a whole: The repertoires were collected only after the peak T cell response. The donor cohort was predominantly white British with a female majority, and clonal diversity may have been underestimated. Two AZD1222 doses significantly raised spike-specific TCR breadth and depth over controls.

Of note for this clone: The antigen remains unidentified.

Profiling relied on immunoSEQ multiplex PCR, and the TCRdb table lists in-frame clones only, not all of them. The repertoire includes 95,000 to 150,000 clones, 92% of them detected once, and over 7.5% sits in the top ten. Second doses that came at about 4 or about 12 weeks were put together. V was pared by 2 bases and J by 2 bases, with 9 bases between. The CDR3 has 14 residues. Germline CDR1 MDHEN, CDR2 SYDVKM. The sequence was obtained from an adult who received the AZD1222 COVID-19 vaccine. J is TRBJ2-5 and V is TRBV28; D gene unclear. This material consisted of peripheral blood, taken 28 days after the second AZD1222 dose. As DNA, the CDR3 is TGTGCCAGCAGTTTAGTCGGGCCACAAGAGACCCAGTACTTC. As protein: CASSLVGPQETQYF.